The 3 T cell receptor beta chains listed next were all sequenced from one sample in a study of PD-1 blockade in classical Hodgkin lymphoma. Time point of the sample: cycle 4 day 1 (C4D1), after six to seven weeks of nivolumab. There was relapse after autologous stem cell transplantation in every patient, and there was variation in brentuximab vedotin exposure. Clones were sequenced by immunoSEQ multiplex PCR, and TCRdb holds only the in-frame ones, with some missing. Of approximately 6,700 clones in the sample, approximately 86% were seen once. The sample in question was peripheral blood mononuclear cells (PBMCs), obtained before the fourth cycle of nivolumab. All receptors come from a human donor with classical Hodgkin lymphoma.

The chain couples TRBV18 to TRBJ2-2, with D perhaps matching TRBD1 or TRBD2 (6 bases each). The CDR3 runs to 15 residues. Germline V gene data show CDR1 as KGHSH and CDR2 as LQKENI. V was clipped by 2 bases and J by 3 bases, with 10 bases between them. CDR3 bases: TGTGCCAGCTCACCAACCCGGGGGCACACCGGGGAGCTGTTTTTT. As protein: CASSPTRGHTGELFF.

Only one count was recorded for this clone. The V and J genes are TRBV30 and TRBJ2-7; 7 bases match TRBD2. The CDR3 extends over 12 amino acids. The germline V gene encodes CDR1 GTSNPN and CDR2 SVGIG (reference sequence). V shed 3 bases and J 9 bases; nucleotides not matched to a gene: 8. As DNA, the CDR3 is TGTGCCTGGAGCCGCGGGAGTGGAGGGCAGTACGTC. Translated, it gives CAWSRGSGGQYV.

This clone showed up just once. V is TRBV7-1 and J is TRBJ2-3; no definite D call. TRBV7-1 is an open reading frame whose function is uncertain. V was clipped by 5 bases and J by 3 bases, with 12 bases between them. The CDR3 sequence is 14 residues long. CDR3: CASSERWATDTQYF. The CDR3 DNA sequence: TGTGCCAGCAGCGAACGGTGGGCGACAGATACGCAGTATTTT.